The next 30 T cell receptor beta chains were all read from a single sample in a study of blood T cell repertoires in COVID-19. Profiling relied on immunoSEQ multiplex PCR, and the TCRdb table lists in-frame clones only, not all of them. Of about 170,000 clones listed, roughly four fifths are singletons. What was sequenced was peripheral blood. These TCRs come from a human donor with acute or convalescent COVID-19. The donor label of this sample is uncertain.

This chain links TRBV30 with TRBJ1-4; 9 bases are a match to TRBD1. This CDR3 is 14 amino acids long. V trimming: 3 bases; J trimming: 11 bases; junction bases outside the gene matches: 10. The germline V gene has CDR1 GTSNPN and CDR2 SVGIG (reference sequence). CDR3 in amino acids: CAWSAGQGIGKLFF. CDR3 DNA: TGTGCCTGGAGCGCGGGACAGGGCATAGGGAAACTGTTTTTT.

This clone appeared a single time. CDR3 in amino acids: CASSHLRATNEKLFF. The CDR3 region has the DNA TGTGCCAGCAGCCACCTTCGTGCAACTAATGAAAAACTGTTTTTT. The chain links TRBV3-1 (or the pseudogene TRBV3-2) to TRBJ1-4; D uncertain. Germline-derived CDR1 and CDR2 are LGHDT and YNNKEL (reference sequence). The CDR3 covers 15 residues. V was trimmed by 3 bases and J by 0 bases, leaving 8 bases between them.

This clone was recorded a few times. V is TRBV27 and J is TRBJ1-4, with a possible D match to TRBD1 (6 bases). Germline lookup yields CDR1 MNHEY and CDR2 SMNVEV (reference sequence). V lost 5 bases and J 6 bases, leaving 13 bases between the germline ends. The CDR3 is made up of 14 amino acids. CDR3 sequence (DNA): TGTGCCAGCAGTCACCGGGACACTCATGAAAAACTGTTTTTT. Protein product: CASSHRDTHEKLFF. The variable domain in full, completed from reference TRBV27 and TRBJ1-4, reads EAQVTQNPRYLITVTGKKLTVTCSQNMNHEYMSWYRQDPGLGLRQIYYSMNVEVTDKGDVPEGYKVSRKEKRNFPLILESPSPNQTSLYFCASSHRDTHEKLFFGSGTQLSVL.

The chain carries TRBV2 and TRBJ1-5, with TRBD1 identical over 8 bases. Germline trimming cut 6 bases from V and 5 bases from J; bases unmatched to any gene: 9. Germline V lookup: CDR1 SNHLY, CDR2 FYNNEI. This CDR3 is 15 amino acids long. The CDR3 bases are TGTGCCAGCAGGGACGGACAGGGAAGGGATCAGCCCCAGCATTTT. Protein sequence: CASRDGQGRDQPQHF.

This clone is a singleton in its sample. Other nucleotide sequences from this sample produce the same CDR3. V gene TRBV5-8 combines with J gene TRBJ2-4; D might be TRBD2 (6 bases). The CDR3 consists of 17 residues. V was cut by 0 bases and J by 0 bases, with 13 bases left in between. Germline V gene lookup returns CDR1 SGHTS and CDR2 YDEGEE. DNA of the CDR3: TGTGCCAGCAGCTTGGCCGGGGGAGCTTTAGCCAAAAACATTCAGTACTTC. Its translation: CASSLAGGALAKNIQYF.

The gene calls are TRBV4-1 and TRBJ2-2; 13 nucleotides line up with TRBD2. The CDR3 loop spans 20 amino acids. Germline CDR1 is MGHRA and CDR2 is YSYEKL. Germline trimming cut 2 bases from V and 4 bases from J; bases unmatched to any gene: 13. The CDR3 protein is CASSQTLLAGGPRVTGELFF. Written as DNA, the CDR3 is TGCGCCAGCAGCCAAACACTACTAGCGGGGGGGCCCCGGGTCACCGGGGAGCTGTTTTTT.

The chain joins TRBV4-1 to TRBJ2-7, with 10 bases identical to TRBD1. This CDR3 spans 15 amino acids. Losses at the gene ends were 4 bases for V and 7 bases for J; bases not matched to a gene: 10. CDR1 MGHRA and CDR2 YSYEKL come from the germline V gene. CDR3 in DNA: TGCGCCAGCAGCCGCGCGACAGGGGGCGTGGGGGAGCAGTACTTC. Translating gives CASSRATGGVGEQYF.

The rearrangement links TRBV7-2 to TRBJ1-5; 11 bases align to TRBD1. With V trimmed by 0 bases and J by 5 bases, 0 bases remained unmatched. Germline CDR1 and CDR2: SGHTA and FQGNSA. This CDR3 comprises 15 residues. The CDR3 reads CASSLAGQGDQPQHF. The CDR3 DNA follows: TGTGCCAGCAGCTTAGCGGGACAGGGGGATCAGCCCCAGCATTTT. The full variable domain, with the rest looked up from reference TRBV7-2 and TRBJ1-5, is GAGVSQSPSNKVTEKGKDVELRCDPISGHTALYWYRQSLGQGLEFLIYFQGNSAPDKSGLPSDRFSAERTGGSVSTLTIQRTQQEDSAVYLCASSLAGQGDQPQHFGDGTRLSIL.

The genes are TRBV10-3 and TRBJ1-5, with D unclear. CDR3 length: 13 residues. The germline gives CDR1 ENHRY, CDR2 SYGVKD. V dropped 2 bases and J dropped 4 bases, with 6 bases sitting between them. The CDR3 spells CAISETSNQPQHF. The CDR3 bases are TGTGCCATCAGTGAGACTTCGAATCAGCCCCAGCATTTT.

Of note for this clone: Just one base apart from a much larger clone, this may be a read error. The V and J genes are TRBV11-2 and TRBJ1-1, with a tentative D call TRBD1 (5 bases). In germline, CDR1 is SGHAT, CDR2 FQNNGV. The CDR3 has 14 residues. The V and J ends lost 7 bases and 1 base respectively, with 13 bases between them. This chain's CDR3 is CASNFSGGNTEAFF. CDR3 bases: TGTGCCAGCAACTTCTCCGGGGGGAACACTGAAGCTTTCTTT.

This clone has a single count. This chain links TRBV6-5 with TRBJ2-4; possible D gene TRBD1, 6 bases. Per the germline V gene, CDR1 is MNHEY and CDR2 is SVGAGI. The CDR3 runs 13 residues. Trimming removed 6 bases at V and 3 bases at J, with 9 bases between. The CDR3 bases are TGTGCCAGCAGCGAGACAGGCAAAAACATTCAGTACTTC. It specifies CASSETGKNIQYF.

This chain joins TRBV5-1 and TRBJ2-7; D gene ambiguous. The length of the CDR3 is 11 residues. Germline loops: CDR1 SGHRS, CDR2 YFSETQ. Trimming pared 4 bases from V and 9 bases from J, leaving 11 bases between. DNA of the CDR3: TGCGCCAGCAGCCTCGATAGTGTGCAGTACTTC. Translated, it gives CASSLDSVQYF.

The V gene is TRBV2, the J gene TRBJ1-1; 7 bases map to TRBD1. Trimming took 3 bases from V and 5 from J; bases not matched to a gene: 9. This CDR3 has 15 amino acids. Germline V gives CDR1 SNHLY, CDR2 FYNNEI. The CDR3 DNA reads as TGTGCCAGCAGTGACATGGGCAGGGGGAAAACTGAAGCTTTCTTT. It is translated as CASSDMGRGKTEAFF.

The genes are TRBV5-1 and TRBJ1-1; 7 bases map to TRBD1. Trimming cost V 1 base and J 8 bases; bases outside gene matches: 2. Germline CDR1 is SGHRS and CDR2 is YFSETQ. The CDR3 sequence is 12 residues long. The CDR3 bases are TGCGCCAGCAGCTTGATAGGGGGCGAAGCTTTCTTT. Its protein is CASSLIGGEAFF.

J is TRBJ1-3 and V is TRBV5-1; a possible D gene is TRBD1 (6 bases). Germline CDR1 and CDR2: SGHRS and YFSETQ. The V and J ends lost 4 bases and 1 base respectively, with 9 bases between them. CDR3 length equals 14 residues. The chain's CDR3 is CASSPGQSGNTIYF. Written as DNA, the CDR3 is TGCGCCAGCAGCCCCGGACAGTCTGGAAACACCATATATTTT.

The chain joins TRBV6-5 to TRBJ2-7, with D possibly TRBD2 on 6 matching bases. CDR3 length: 11 residues. Germline-derived CDR1 and CDR2 are MNHEY and SVGAGI. V lost 8 bases to trimming and J lost 4 bases, with 9 bases between them. CDR3 nucleotides: TGTGCCAGCGGGGGAGGATACGAGCAGTACTTC. Protein sequence: CASGGGYEQYF.

A few counts support this clone. The chain uses TRBV6-1 and TRBJ1-4; tentative D call: TRBD1 (5 bases). Germline assignment: CDR1 MNHNS and CDR2 SASEGT. The ends were cut back, 3 bases at V and 0 bases at J, with 17 bases in the middle. The CDR3 extends over 18 amino acids. Here the CDR3 reads CASSDLGRVRATNEKLFF. DNA for the CDR3: TGTGCCAGCAGTGATCTCGGCAGGGTTAGGGCAACTAATGAAAAACTGTTTTTT.

The V call is TRBV25-1, the J call TRBJ2-5; D gene unclear. Between the trimmed V and J ends, which lost 6 bases and 2 bases, there was a span of 22 bases. Germline loops: CDR1 MGHDK, CDR2 SYGVNS. The length of the CDR3 is 17 residues. CDR3 coding DNA: TGTGCCAGCAGCGCCGAAAGAGCAGGCTCCCCGCAAGAGACCCAGTACTTC. Amino acid sequence: CASSAERAGSPQETQYF.

CDR3 region: CASSQEAVGTGHYEQYF. The DNA for the CDR3 is TGTGCCAGCAGCCAAGAGGCGGTTGGGACGGGACACTACGAGCAGTACTTC. This chain connects TRBV4-2 to TRBJ2-7; D possibly corresponds to TRBD1 (6 bases). The V gene's germline CDR1 is LGHNA and CDR2 YNFKEQ. V lost 0 bases, J lost 3 bases, and 18 bases lay in between. The CDR3 length is 17 residues.

V and J are TRBV7-2 and TRBJ2-2; D perhaps matches TRBD2 (6 bases). Germline V CDR1 and CDR2: SGHTA, FQGNSA. Deletions cut 1 base from V and 6 bases from J, with 9 bases between. The CDR3 has 14 amino acids. CDR3: CASSLGRESGELFF. Written as DNA, the CDR3 is TGTGCCAGCAGCTTAGGTCGGGAGTCCGGGGAGCTGTTTTTT.

The chain combines TRBV11-3 with TRBJ2-1; D may be TRBD2 (5 bases). The CDR3 length is 15 residues. The V and J ends lost 0 bases and 8 bases respectively, with 14 bases between them. Germline V gene data show CDR1 as SGHNT and CDR2 as YENEEA. The CDR3 nucleotides read TGTGCCAGCAGCTTAGATAGCGCCTACCCGGATGAGCAGTTCTTC. Encoded protein: CASSLDSAYPDEQFF. Full variable domain (remainder filled in from reference TRBV11-3 and TRBJ2-1): EAGVVQSPRYKIIEKKQPVAFWCNPISGHNTLYWYLQNLGQGPELLIRYENEEAVDDSQLPKDRFSAERLKGVDSTLKIQPAELGDSAVYLCASSLDSAYPDEQFFGPGTRLTVL.

The chain carries TRBV7-2 and TRBJ1-5; D uncertain. Germline values: CDR1 SGHTA, CDR2 FQGNSA. V lost 5 bases and J lost 0, with 14 bases in between. There are 16 residues in the CDR3. Here the CDR3 DNA reads TGTGCCAGCAGCCCGAGAGGTACTCATAGCAATCAGCCCCAGCATTTT. Its protein product is CASSPRGTHSNQPQHF.

The chain uses TRBV2 and TRBJ2-7; 8 bases line up with TRBD1. CDR1 and CDR2 from the germline V gene are SNHLY and FYNNEI. This CDR3 contains 17 residues. The J segment lost 2 bases and the V segment lost 3 bases, leaving 12 bases of the junction unmatched. Here the CDR3 reads CASSDGTGWTVPYEQYF. The CDR3 bases are TGTGCCAGCAGTGATGGGACAGGATGGACCGTTCCCTACGAGCAGTACTTC.

A single count supports this clone. This rearrangement joins TRBV5-6 to TRBJ1-3; unclear D gene. The germline V and J ends were trimmed by 3 bases and 0 bases, with 7 bases remaining between them. CDR1 is SGHDT, CDR2 YYEEEE, per germline. The CDR3 is 14 amino acids. The CDR3 nucleotides read TGTGCCAGCAGCTCCGGGTTCTCTGGAAACACCATATATTTT. Its translation: CASSSGFSGNTIYF. Full variable domain (rest looked up from reference TRBV5-6 and TRBJ1-3): DAGVTQSPTHLIKTRGQQVTLRCSPKSGHDTVSWYQQALGQGPQFIFQYYEEEERQRGNFPDRFSGHQFPNYSSELNVNALLLGDSALYLCASSSGFSGNTIYFGEGSWLTVV.

The chain recombines TRBV6-5 with TRBJ1-1; D is unclear. Germline values: CDR1 MNHEY, CDR2 SVGAGI. The germline V and J ends were trimmed by 0 bases and 1 base, with 6 bases remaining between them. The CDR3 spans 14 residues. The CDR3 loop is CASSYSERNTEAFF. The CDR3 nucleotides read TGTGCCAGCAGTTACTCGGAGCGGAACACTGAAGCTTTCTTT.

This clone was picked up a small number of times. This sequence joins TRBV27 and TRBJ2-3, with D possibly matching TRBD1 (5 bases). The CDR3 sequence is 15 residues long. Trimming removed 5 bases from V and 3 bases from J, with 15 bases in between. The germline V gene encodes CDR1 MNHEY and CDR2 SMNVEV (reference sequence). The CDR3 protein is CASSKAGSGTDTQYF. CDR3 in DNA: TGTGCCAGCAGTAAGGCAGGGTCAGGGACAGATACGCAGTATTTT.

The gene calls are TRBV7-3 and TRBJ1-5, with 7 bases that match TRBD1. The CDR3 contains 15 residues. Germline V gene data show CDR1 as SGHTA and CDR2 as FQGTGA. Losses at the gene ends were 5 bases for V and 2 bases for J; bases not matched to a gene: 6. CDR3 in DNA: TGTGCCAGCAGCCCCGGGGACAGCCGCAATCAGCCCCAGCATTTT. This sequence encodes CASSPGDSRNQPQHF.

J is TRBJ2-5 and V is TRBV2, with TRBD2 matching over 10 bases. The CDR3 totals 16 residues. Germline trimming cut 4 bases from V and 0 bases from J; bases unmatched to any gene: 5. Germline assignment: CDR1 SNHLY and CDR2 FYNNEI. CDR3 loop: CASSGGLAPDQETQYF. The CDR3 region has the DNA TGTGCCAGCAGTGGGGGACTAGCGCCGGACCAAGAGACCCAGTACTTC.

This chain joins TRBV18 and TRBJ1-1, with D uncertain. The CDR3 extends over 15 amino acids. V lost 3 bases and J lost 1, with 12 bases in between. Germline V CDR1 and CDR2: KGHSH, LQKENI. CDR3 coding DNA: TGTGCCAGCTCACCTCTACAGAACCCGAACACTGAAGCTTTCTTT. This encodes CASSPLQNPNTEAFF.

V is TRBV3-1 (or the pseudogene TRBV3-2) and J is TRBJ2-3; no clear D. This CDR3 spans 13 amino acids. Trimming stripped 3 bases from V and 6 bases from J, with 10 bases between. Germline CDR1 reads LGHDT; CDR2 reads YNNKEL (reference sequence). The CDR3 DNA follows: TGTGCCAGCAGCCAGATCCGGAGTGATACGCAGTATTTT. Translated, it gives CASSQIRSDTQYF.